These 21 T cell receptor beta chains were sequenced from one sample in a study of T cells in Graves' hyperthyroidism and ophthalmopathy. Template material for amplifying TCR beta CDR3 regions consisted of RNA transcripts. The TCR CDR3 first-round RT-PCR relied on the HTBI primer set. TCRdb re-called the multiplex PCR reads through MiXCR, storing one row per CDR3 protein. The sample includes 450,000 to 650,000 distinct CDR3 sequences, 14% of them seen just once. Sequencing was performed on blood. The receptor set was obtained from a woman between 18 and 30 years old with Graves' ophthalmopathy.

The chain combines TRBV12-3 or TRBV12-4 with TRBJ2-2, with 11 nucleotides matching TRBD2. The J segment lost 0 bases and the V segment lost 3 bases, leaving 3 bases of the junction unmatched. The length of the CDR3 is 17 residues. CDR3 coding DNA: TGTGCCAGCAGTTTCCCTAGCGGGAGGTCGAACACCGGGGAGCTGTTTTTT. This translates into CASSFPSGRSNTGELFF.

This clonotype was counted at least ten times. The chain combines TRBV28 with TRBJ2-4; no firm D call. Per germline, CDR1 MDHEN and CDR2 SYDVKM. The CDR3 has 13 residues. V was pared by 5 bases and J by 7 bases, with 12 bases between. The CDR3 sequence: CASSTSVYNIQYF. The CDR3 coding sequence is TGTGCCAGCAGTACCAGTGTTTACAACATTCAGTACTTC. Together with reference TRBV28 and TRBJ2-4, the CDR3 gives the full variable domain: DVKVTQSSRYLVKRTGEKVFLECVQDMDHENMFWYRQDPGLGLRLIYFSYDVKMKEKGDIPEGYSVSREKKERFSLILESASTNQTSMYLCASSTSVYNIQYFGAGTRLSVL.

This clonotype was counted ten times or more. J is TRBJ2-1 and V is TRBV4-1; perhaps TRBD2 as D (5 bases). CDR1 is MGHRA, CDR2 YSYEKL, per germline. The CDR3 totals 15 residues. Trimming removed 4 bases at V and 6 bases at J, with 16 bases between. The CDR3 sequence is CASSRREEPANEQFF. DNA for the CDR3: TGCGCCAGCAGCCGACGGGAAGAACCCGCCAATGAGCAGTTCTTC.

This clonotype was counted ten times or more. CDR3 nucleotide sequence: TGTGCCAGCAGCCGGACGGACTCCCAGTCTGCACCCCTCCACTTT. Amino acid sequence: CASSRTDSQSAPLHF. The V gene is TRBV11-1, the J gene TRBJ1-6; D unresolved. The CDR3 length is 15 residues. Germline CDR1 reads SGHAT; CDR2 reads FQDESV (reference sequence). Trimming pared 5 bases from V and 11 bases from J, leaving 19 bases between. Full variable domain (remainder filled in from reference TRBV11-1 and TRBJ1-6): EAEVAQSPRYKITEKSQAVAFWCDPISGHATLYWYRQILGQGPELLVQFQDESVVDDSQLPKDRFSAERLKGVDSTLKIQPAELGDSAMYLCASSRTDSQSAPLHFGNGTRLTVT.

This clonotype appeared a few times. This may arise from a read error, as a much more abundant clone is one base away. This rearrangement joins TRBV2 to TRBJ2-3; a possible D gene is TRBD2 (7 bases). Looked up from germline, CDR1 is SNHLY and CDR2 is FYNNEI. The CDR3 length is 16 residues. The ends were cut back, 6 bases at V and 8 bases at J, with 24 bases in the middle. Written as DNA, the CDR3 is TGTGCCAGCAGCCTTGGACTATCCGGGGAGGGGGGTACGCAGTATTTT. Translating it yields CASSLGLSGEGGTQYF.

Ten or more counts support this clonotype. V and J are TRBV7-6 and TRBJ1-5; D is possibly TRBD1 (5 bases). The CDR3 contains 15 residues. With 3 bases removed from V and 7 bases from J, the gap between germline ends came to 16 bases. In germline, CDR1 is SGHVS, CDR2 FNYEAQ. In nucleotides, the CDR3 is TGTGCCAGCAGCTTGAGCGTGGGGGAGGAGCAGCCCCAGCATTTT. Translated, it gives CASSLSVGEEQPQHF.

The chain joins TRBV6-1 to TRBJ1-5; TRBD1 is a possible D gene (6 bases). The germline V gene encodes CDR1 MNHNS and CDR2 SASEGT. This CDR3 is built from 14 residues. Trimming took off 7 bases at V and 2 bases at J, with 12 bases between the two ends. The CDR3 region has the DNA TGTGCCAGCAAAACTAGACAGGGCAATCAGCCCCAGCATTTT. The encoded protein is CASKTRQGNQPQHF.

The CDR3 sequence: CSPAVRDTQYF. The CDR3 DNA sequence: TGCAGCCCCGCCGTTAGAGATACGCAGTATTTT. The genes are TRBV29-1 and TRBJ2-3, with D unresolved. The V end was cut by 8 bases, the J end by 5 bases, with 11 bases between. This CDR3 is 11 amino acids long. The germline CDR1 and CDR2 sequences are SQVTM and ANQGSEA.

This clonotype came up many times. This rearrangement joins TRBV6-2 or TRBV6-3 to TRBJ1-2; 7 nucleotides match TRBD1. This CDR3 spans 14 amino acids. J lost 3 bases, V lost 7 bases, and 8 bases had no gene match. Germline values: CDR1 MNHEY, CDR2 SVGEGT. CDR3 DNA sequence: TGTGCCAGCAATCGACAGGGCATTGACTATGGCTACACCTTC. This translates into CASNRQGIDYGYTF.

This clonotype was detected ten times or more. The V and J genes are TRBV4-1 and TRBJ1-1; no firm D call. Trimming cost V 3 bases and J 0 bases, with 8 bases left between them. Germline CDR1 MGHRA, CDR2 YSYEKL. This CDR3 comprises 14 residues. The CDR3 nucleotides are TGCGCCAGCAGCCATACTCCCATGAACACTGAAGCTTTCTTT. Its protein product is CASSHTPMNTEAFF.

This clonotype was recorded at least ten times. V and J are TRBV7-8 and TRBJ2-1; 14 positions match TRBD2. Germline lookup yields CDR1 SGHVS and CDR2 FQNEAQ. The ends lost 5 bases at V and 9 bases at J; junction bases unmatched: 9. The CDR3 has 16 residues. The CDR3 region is CASSPRGTSGSFEQFF. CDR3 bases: TGTGCCAGCAGCCCCAGGGGGACTAGCGGGAGTTTTGAGCAGTTCTTC.

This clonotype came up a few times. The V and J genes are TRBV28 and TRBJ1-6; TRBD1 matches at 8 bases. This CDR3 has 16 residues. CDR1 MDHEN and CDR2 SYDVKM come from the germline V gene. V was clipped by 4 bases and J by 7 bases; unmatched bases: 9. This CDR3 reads CASSSRTGIQNSPLHF. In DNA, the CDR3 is TGTGCCAGCAGTTCCCGGACAGGGATACAGAATTCACCCCTCCACTTT. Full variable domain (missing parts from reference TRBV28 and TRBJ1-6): DVKVTQSSRYLVKRTGEKVFLECVQDMDHENMFWYRQDPGLGLRLIYFSYDVKMKEKGDIPEGYSVSREKKERFSLILESASTNQTSMYLCASSSRTGIQNSPLHFGNGTRLTVT.

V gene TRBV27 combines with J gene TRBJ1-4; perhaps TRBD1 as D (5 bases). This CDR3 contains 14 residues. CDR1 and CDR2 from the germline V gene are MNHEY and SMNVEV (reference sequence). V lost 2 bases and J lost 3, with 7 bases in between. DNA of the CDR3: TGTGCCAGCAGTTTAGAAGGGGCTAATGAAAAACTGTTTTTT. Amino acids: CASSLEGANEKLFF.

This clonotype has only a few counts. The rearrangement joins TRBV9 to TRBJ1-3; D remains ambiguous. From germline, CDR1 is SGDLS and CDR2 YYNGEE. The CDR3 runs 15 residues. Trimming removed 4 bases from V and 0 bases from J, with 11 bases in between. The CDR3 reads CASSPRVFSGNTIYF. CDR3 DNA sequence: TGTGCCAGCAGCCCTAGGGTGTTCTCTGGAAACACCATATATTTT.

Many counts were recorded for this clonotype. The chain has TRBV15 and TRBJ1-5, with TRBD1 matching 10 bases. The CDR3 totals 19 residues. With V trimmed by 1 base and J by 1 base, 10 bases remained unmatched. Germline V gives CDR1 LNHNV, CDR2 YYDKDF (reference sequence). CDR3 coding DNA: TGTGCCACCAGCAGAGGTCCCGGGACAGGGGTCGCAAGCAATCAGCCCCAGCATTTT. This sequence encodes CATSRGPGTGVASNQPQHF.

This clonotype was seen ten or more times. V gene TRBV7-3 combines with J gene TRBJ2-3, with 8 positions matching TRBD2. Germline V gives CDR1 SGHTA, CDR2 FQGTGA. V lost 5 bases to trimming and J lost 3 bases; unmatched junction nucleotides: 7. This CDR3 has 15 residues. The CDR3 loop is CASSQRGGRTDTQYF. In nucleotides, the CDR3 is TGTGCCAGCAGCCAGCGGGGCGGGAGGACAGATACGCAGTATTTT.

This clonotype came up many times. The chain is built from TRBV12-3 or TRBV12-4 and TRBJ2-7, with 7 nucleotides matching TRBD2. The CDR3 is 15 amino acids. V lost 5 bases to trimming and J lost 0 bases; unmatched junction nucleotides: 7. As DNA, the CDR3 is TGTGCCAGCAGTCCTAGCGGAGGGGTCTCCTACGAGCAGTACTTC. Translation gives CASSPSGGVSYEQYF.

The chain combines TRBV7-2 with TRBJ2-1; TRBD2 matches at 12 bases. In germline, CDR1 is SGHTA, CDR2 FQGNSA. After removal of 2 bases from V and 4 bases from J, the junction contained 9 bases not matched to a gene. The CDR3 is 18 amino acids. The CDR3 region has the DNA TGTGCCAGCAGCTTACAGACTAGCGGGAGTTTTGGGTACAATGAGCAGTTCTTC. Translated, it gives CASSLQTSGSFGYNEQFF.

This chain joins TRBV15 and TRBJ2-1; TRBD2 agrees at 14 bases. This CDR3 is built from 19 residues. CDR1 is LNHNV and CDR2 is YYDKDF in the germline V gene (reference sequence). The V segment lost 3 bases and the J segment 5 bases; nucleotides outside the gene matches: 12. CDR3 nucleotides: TGTGCCACCAGCAGGTCGGGACTAGCGGGAGCGGTGGGTGACAATGAGCAGTTCTTC. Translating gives CATSRSGLAGAVGDNEQFF.

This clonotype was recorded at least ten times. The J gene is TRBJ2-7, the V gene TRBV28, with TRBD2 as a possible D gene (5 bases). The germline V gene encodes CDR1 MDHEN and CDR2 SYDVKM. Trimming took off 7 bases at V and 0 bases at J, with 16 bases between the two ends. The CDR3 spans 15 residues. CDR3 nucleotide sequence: TGTGCCAGCACCACTAGAAGCTACTTCTCCTACGAGCAGTACTTC. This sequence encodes CASTTRSYFSYEQYF.

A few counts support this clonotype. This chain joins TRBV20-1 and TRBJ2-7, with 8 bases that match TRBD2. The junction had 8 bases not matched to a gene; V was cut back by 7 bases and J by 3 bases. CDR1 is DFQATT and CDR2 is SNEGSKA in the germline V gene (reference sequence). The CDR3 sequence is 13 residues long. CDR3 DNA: TGCAGTGTCCCAGCGGGAGACTACTACGAGCAGTACTTC. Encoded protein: CSVPAGDYYEQYF.